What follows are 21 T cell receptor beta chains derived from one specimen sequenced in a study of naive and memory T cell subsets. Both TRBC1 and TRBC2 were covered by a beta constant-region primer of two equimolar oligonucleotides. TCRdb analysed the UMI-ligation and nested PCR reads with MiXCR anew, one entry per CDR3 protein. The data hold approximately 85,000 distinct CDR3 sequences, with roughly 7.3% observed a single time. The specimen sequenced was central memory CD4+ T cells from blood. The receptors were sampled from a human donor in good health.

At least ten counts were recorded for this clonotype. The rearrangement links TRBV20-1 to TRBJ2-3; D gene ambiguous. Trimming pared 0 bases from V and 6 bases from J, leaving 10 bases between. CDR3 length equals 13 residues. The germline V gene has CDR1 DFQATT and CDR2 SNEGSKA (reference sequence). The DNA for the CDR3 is TGCAGTGCTAGAGAGACGCTAGGTGATACGCAGTATTTT. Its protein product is CSARETLGDTQYF.

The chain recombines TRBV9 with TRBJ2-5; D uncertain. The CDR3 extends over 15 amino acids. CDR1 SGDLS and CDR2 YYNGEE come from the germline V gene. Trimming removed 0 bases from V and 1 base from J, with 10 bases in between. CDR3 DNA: TGTGCCAGCAGCGTAGCACAAGGGTCCCAAGAGACCCAGTACTTC. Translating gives CASSVAQGSQETQYF.

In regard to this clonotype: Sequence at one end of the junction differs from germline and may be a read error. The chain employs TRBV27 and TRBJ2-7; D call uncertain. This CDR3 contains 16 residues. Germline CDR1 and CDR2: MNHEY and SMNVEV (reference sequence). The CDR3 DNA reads TGTGACAGCAGTTTATCCCTGGCCGGTAGCTCCTACGAGCAGTACTTC. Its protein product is CDSSLSLAGSSYEQYF.

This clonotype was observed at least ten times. CDR3: CASAARGSAYEQYF. The CDR3 nucleotides are TGTGCCAGCGCCGCCCGTGGGTCGGCCTACGAGCAGTACTTC. The rearrangement uses TRBV4-2 and TRBJ2-7; D is undetermined. CDR3 length: 14 residues. The ends were cut back, 8 bases at V and 2 bases at J, with 16 bases in the middle. The V gene's germline CDR1 is LGHNA and CDR2 YNFKEQ.

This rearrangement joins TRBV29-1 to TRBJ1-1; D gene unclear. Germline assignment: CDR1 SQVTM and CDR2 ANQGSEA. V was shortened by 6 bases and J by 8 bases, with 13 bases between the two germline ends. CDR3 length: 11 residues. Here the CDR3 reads CSVRESREAFF. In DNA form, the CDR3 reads TGCAGCGTCCGGGAATCCAGAGAAGCTTTCTTT.

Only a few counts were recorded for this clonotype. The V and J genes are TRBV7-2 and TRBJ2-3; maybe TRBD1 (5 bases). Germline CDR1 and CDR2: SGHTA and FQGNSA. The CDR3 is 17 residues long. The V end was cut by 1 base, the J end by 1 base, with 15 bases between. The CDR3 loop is CASSLGGGARGTDTQYF. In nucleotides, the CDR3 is TGTGCCAGCAGCTTAGGGGGCGGAGCTAGAGGCACAGATACGCAGTATTTT.

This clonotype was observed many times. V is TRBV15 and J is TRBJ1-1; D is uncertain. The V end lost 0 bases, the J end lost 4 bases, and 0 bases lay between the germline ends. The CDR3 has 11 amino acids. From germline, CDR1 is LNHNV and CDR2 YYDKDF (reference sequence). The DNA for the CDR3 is TGTGCCACCAGCAGAGACACTGAAGCTTTCTTT. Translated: CATSRDTEAFF. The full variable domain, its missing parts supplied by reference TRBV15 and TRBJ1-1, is DAMVIQNPRYQVTQFGKPVTLSCSQTLNHNVMYWYQQKSSQAPKLLFHYYDKDFNNEADTPDNFQSRRPNTSFCFLDIRSPGLGDTAMYLCATSRDTEAFFGQGTRLTVV.

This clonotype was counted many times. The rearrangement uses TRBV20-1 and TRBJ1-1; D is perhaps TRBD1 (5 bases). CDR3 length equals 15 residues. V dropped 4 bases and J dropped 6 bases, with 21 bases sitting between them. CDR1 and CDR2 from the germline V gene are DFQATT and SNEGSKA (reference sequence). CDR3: CSAKEQIRGTSEAFF. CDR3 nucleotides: TGCAGTGCTAAAGAGCAAATTAGGGGTACCTCTGAAGCTTTCTTT.

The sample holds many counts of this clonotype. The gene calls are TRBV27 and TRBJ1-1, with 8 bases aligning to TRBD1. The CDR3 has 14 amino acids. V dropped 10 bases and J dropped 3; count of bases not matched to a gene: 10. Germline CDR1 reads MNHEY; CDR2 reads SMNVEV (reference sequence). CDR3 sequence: CATHRTGRHTEAFF. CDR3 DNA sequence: TGTGCCACGCACCGGACAGGGAGACACACTGAAGCTTTCTTT.

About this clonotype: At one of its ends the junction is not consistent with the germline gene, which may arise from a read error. CDR3 sequence reads: CASSLGQGNQPQNF. DNA for the CDR3: TGTGCCAGCAGTTTGGGGCAGGGGAATCAGCCCCAGAATTTT. The chain links TRBV6-2 or TRBV6-3 to TRBJ1-5; TRBD1 might be the D (6 bases). The CDR3 has 14 amino acids. Per the germline V gene, CDR1 is MNHEY and CDR2 is SVGEGT.

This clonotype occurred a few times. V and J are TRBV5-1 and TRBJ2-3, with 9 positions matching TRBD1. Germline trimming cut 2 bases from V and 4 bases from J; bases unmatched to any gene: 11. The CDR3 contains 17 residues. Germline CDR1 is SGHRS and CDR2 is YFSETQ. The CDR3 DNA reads TGCGCCAGCAGCTTACCGTTACAGGGGGCTTTATCAGATACGCAGTATTTT. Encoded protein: CASSLPLQGALSDTQYF.

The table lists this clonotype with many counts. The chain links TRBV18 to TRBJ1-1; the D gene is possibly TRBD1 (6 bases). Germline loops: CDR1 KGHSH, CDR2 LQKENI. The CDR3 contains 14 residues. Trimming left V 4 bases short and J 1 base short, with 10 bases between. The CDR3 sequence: CASSRDISNTEAFF. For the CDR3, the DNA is TGTGCCAGCTCACGGGACATTTCGAACACTGAAGCTTTCTTT.

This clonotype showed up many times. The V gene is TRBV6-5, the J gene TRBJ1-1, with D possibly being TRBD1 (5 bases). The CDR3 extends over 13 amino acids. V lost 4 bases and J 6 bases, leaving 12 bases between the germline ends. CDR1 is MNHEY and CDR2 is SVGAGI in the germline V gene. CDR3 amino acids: CASSWVGVPEAFF. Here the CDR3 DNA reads TGTGCCAGCAGTTGGGTAGGGGTCCCTGAAGCTTTCTTT.

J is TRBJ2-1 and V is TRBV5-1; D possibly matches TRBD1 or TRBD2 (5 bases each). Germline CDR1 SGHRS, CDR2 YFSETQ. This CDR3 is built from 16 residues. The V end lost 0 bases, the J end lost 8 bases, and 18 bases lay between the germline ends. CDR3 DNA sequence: TGCGCCAGCAGCTTGGGACGGGACGAAAAACTCGATGAGCAGTTCTTC. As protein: CASSLGRDEKLDEQFF.

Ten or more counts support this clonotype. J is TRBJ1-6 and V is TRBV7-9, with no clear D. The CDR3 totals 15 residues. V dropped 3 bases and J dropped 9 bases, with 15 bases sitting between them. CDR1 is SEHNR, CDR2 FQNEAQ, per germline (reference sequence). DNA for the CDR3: TGTGCCAGCAGCTTCGGGAATCCTAAATCTTCACCCCTCCACTTT. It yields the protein CASSFGNPKSSPLHF.

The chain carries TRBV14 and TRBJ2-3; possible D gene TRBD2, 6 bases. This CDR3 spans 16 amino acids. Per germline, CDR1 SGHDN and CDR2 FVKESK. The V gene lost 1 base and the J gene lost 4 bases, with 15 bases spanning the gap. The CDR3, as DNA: TGTGCCAGCAGCCAAGGGCGTCAGGGAGGATCAGATACGCAGTATTTT. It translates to CASSQGRQGGSDTQYF.

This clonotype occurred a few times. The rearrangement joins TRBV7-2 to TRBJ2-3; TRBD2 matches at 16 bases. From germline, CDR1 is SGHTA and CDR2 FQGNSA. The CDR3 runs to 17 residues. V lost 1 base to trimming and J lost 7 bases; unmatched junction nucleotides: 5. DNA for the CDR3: TGTGCCAGCAGCTTAGGGGGGACTAGCGGGGGGGCAAATACGCAGTATTTT. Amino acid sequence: CASSLGGTSGGANTQYF.

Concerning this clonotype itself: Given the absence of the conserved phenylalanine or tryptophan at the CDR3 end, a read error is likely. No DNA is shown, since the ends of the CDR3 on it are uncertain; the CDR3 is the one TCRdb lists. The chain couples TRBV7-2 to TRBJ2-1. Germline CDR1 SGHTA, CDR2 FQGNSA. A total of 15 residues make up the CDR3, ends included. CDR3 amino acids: CASSLEASSYNEQLL.

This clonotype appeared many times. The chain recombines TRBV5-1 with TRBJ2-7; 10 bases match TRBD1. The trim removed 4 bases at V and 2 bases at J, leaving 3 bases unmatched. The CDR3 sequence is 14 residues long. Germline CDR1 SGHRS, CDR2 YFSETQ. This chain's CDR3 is CASSVTGGTYEQYF. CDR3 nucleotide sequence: TGCGCCAGCAGCGTGACAGGGGGCACCTACGAGCAGTACTTC.

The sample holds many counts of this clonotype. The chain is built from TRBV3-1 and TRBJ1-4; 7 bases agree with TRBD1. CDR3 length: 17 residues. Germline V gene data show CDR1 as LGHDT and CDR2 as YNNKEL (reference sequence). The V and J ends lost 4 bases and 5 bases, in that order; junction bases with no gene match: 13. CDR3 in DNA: TGTGCCAGCAGCCCTCAGCCTCAGACAGGGCAGAATGAAAAACTGTTTTTT. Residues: CASSPQPQTGQNEKLFF. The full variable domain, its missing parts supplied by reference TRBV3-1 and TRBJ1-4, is DTAVSQTPKYLVTQMGNDKSIKCEQNLGHDTMYWYKQDSKKFLKIMFSYNNKELIINETVPNRFSPKSPDKAHLNLHINSLELGDSAVYFCASSPQPQTGQNEKLFFGSGTQLSVL.

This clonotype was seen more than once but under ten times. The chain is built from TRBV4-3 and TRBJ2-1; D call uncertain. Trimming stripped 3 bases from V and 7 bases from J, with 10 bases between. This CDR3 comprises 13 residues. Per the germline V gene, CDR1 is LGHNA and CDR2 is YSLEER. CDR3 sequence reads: CASSHQMGNEQFF. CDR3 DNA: TGCGCCAGCAGCCACCAAATGGGGAATGAGCAGTTCTTC.